The 7 T cell receptor beta chains in this list originate from one sample, sequenced in a study of blood T cell repertoires in COVID-19. The table came from immunoSEQ multiplex PCR; TCRdb's copy has only in-frame clones and leaves some out. The sample has a few hundred thousand clones, around 87% seen once; the top ten hold 7.8%. Sequenced: peripheral blood. All receptors come from a woman aged 50 to 65 who had recovered from COVID-19.

This chain links TRBV7-9 with TRBJ1-3; D remains ambiguous. The CDR3 extends over 12 amino acids. CDR1 and CDR2 (germline): SEHNR, FQNEAQ (reference sequence). Trimming took 2 bases from V and 7 from J, leaving 6 bases between them. CDR3 in DNA: TGTGCCAGCAGCTTAATTGCGAACACCATATATTTT. This codes for CASSLIANTIYF.

The V and J genes are TRBV5-1 and TRBJ2-7; 9 nucleotides agree with TRBD1. V dropped 0 bases and J dropped 1; count of bases not matched to a gene: 2. This CDR3 spans 15 amino acids. In germline, CDR1 is SGHRS, CDR2 YFSETQ. CDR3 nucleotide sequence: TGCGCCAGCAGCTTGGTGGGACAGGGATCCTACGAGCAGTACTTC. Translating gives CASSLVGQGSYEQYF.

This clone came up a few times. This chain connects TRBV5-1 to TRBJ1-6; 9 positions match TRBD1. J was trimmed by 8 bases and V by 0 bases; bases with no gene match: 6. Germline CDR1 reads SGHRS; CDR2 reads YFSETQ. This CDR3 region has 16 residues. CDR3 nucleotide sequence: TGCGCCAGCAGCTTGGCGGGACAGGGCGTTGATTCACCCCTCCACTTT. The encoded protein is CASSLAGQGVDSPLHF.

J is TRBJ1-1 and V is TRBV19; a weak D match, TRBD1 (5 bases). CDR1 is LNHDA and CDR2 is SQIVND in the germline V gene (reference sequence). V was cut by 5 bases and J by 1 base, with 17 bases left in between. The CDR3 runs 16 residues. CDR3 protein: CASSSQDLTGNTEAFF. The CDR3 coding sequence is TGTGCCAGTAGTTCGCAAGACCTCACAGGGAACACTGAAGCTTTCTTT.

The chain has TRBV7-2 and TRBJ2-1; 9 nucleotides match TRBD2. This CDR3 contains 15 residues. V lost 2 bases and J lost 10; bases outside the gene matches: 9. Germline CDR1 and CDR2: SGHTA and FQGNSA. DNA of the CDR3: TGTGCCAGCAGCTTAATTGTAGCGGGAGCTGGAGAGCAGTTCTTC. It yields the protein CASSLIVAGAGEQFF.

The CDR3: CSVAGTGETQYF. CDR3 bases: TGCAGCGTTGCCGGGACAGGGGAGACCCAGTACTTC. The V call is TRBV29-1, the J call TRBJ2-5, with 9 bases lining up with TRBD1. This CDR3 comprises 12 residues. V dropped 4 bases and J dropped 5; count of bases not matched to a gene: 2. Germline CDR1 and CDR2: SQVTM and ANQGSEA.

This clone was detected only once. The rearrangement joins TRBV14 to TRBJ1-1; D perhaps matches TRBD1 (6 bases). The germline gives CDR1 SGHDN, CDR2 FVKESK. V lost 3 bases and J 1 base, leaving 15 bases between the germline ends. The CDR3 is made up of 16 amino acids. The CDR3 region is CASSQLTGPTNTEAFF. The CDR3 DNA reads TGTGCCAGCAGCCAGCTAACAGGGCCGACGAACACTGAAGCTTTCTTT.